The clone carrying this T cell receptor beta chain has ten or more counts. These data originate in a study of CD8+CD57+ T cells in acquired aplastic anemia. From germline, CDR1 is MNHEY and CDR2 SMNVEV (reference sequence). This CDR3 contains 17 residues. Germline trimming cut 4 bases from V and 2 bases from J; bases unmatched to any gene: 6. TCR beta VDJ combinations and CDR3 sequences were profiled from genomic DNA. TCRdb reprocessed the reads with MiXCR, giving one entry per CDR3 protein. The data show around 50,000 distinct CDR3 sequences, with around 73% seen just once and under 40% held by the top ten.

The V and J genes are TRBV27 and TRBJ2-2, with 11 bases lining up with TRBD1. Sequencing was done on a sample of sorted CD4+, CD8+, or CD8+CD57+ T cells (not recorded which) from PBMCs. The sequence derives from a human donor in good health, serving as a control. The CDR3 region has the DNA TGTGCCAGCAGTTATCCTAGGACAGGGGGCAACACCGGGGAGCTGTTTTTT. This translates into CASSYPRTGGNTGELFF.